Given below is one T cell receptor beta chain in context. The record originates from a study of blood T cell repertoires in COVID-19. Study context: Italy, Spain and the United States were the sources of the convalescent and acute COVID-19 samples. PBMCs, B-cell-depleted T cells, or T cells were the source of the cDNA or gDNA that made up the material.

CDR3 size: 15 residues. With 2 bases clipped from V and 1 base from J, the junction kept 4 bases outside the gene matches. The germline CDR1 and CDR2 sequences are MNHNS and SASEGT. Original data processing: Quantification of nucleated cells was approximated via reference gene primer amplification. The repertoire was sequenced with immunoSEQ multiplex PCR; TCRdb's copy has only in-frame clones and lacks some. That table supplies the V and J calls and clone size; D and trimming were determined from the DNA. Here the sample spans 100,000 to 150,000 clones, around 83% being singletons. The clonotype originates from a man older than 75 with active or convalescent COVID-19. V is TRBV6-1 and J is TRBJ2-7, with TRBD2 matching over 8 bases. The material sequenced was peripheral blood. The CDR3 region has the DNA TGTGCCAGCAGTGAATGGGCGGGGGGTTCCTACGAGCAGTACTTC. This encodes CASSEWAGGSYEQYF.